By proportion, the clone carrying this T cell receptor (beta chain) is large. In TCRdb, the RT-PCR reads were re-called with MiXCR into one record per CDR3 protein. The sample has 24,000 or so distinct CDR3 sequences, about 28% seen once. After removal of 9 bases from V and 3 bases from J, the junction contained 7 bases not matched to a gene. Germline V lookup: CDR1 KGHDR, CDR2 SFDVKD. There are 14 residues in the CDR3. This entry comes from a study of patients and donors after allogeneic stem cell transplantation. The sequence came from a human donor who was either an allogeneic HSCT recipient or a stem cell or donor lymphocyte infusion donor (not recorded which). It is not recorded whose cells these are; they may come from a transplant donor. The sequenced sample was blood, either unsorted or a sorted T cell fraction (not recorded which). This chain uses TRBV24-1 with TRBJ1-5; 7 bases are shared with TRBD1. As DNA, the CDR3 is TGTGCCACCTCCGGGACAGATTTCAATCAGCCCCAGCATTTT. This sequence encodes CATSGTDFNQPQHF.